The sequence of this T cell receptor (beta chain) was determined in a study of regulatory T cells in long-lasting Graves disease. Study-level results: Thyroid tissue went unstudied; only peripheral blood was examined. Repertoires from persistent disease leaned toward TRBV28, TRBJ1-2 and TRBJ2-5.

There are many counts of this clonotype. The antigen is undetermined. Regarding time point: persistent/refractory GD, antithyroid drugs over 5 years with positive TRAb. RNA isolated from PBMCs was used to make the TCR library. V was cut by 3 bases and J by 0 bases, with 11 bases left in between. CDR3 size: 16 residues. Germline V gene sequence: CDR1 KGHDR, CDR2 SFDVKD. Both iRepertoire HTBI primers and Arm-PCR of CDR3 regions were used to build the TCR beta libraries. TCRdb reanalysed the multiplex PCR reads using MiXCR and keeps one entry per CDR3 protein. Among hundreds of thousands of distinct CDR3 sequences, 22% were seen once, and the ten largest hold around 12%.

The sample in question was peripheral blood mononuclear cells (PBMCs), obtained when the disease was refractory, from a patient treated with antithyroid drugs. This chain joins TRBV24-1 and TRBJ1-5; the D is unclear. This clonotype was sampled from a female donor with Graves disease. CDR3 nucleotides: TGTGCCACCAGTGATACCGAGACATTTAGCAATCAGCCCCAGCATTTT. This encodes CATSDTETFSNQPQHF.